The subject of this entry is one T cell receptor beta chain. Relative to the germline gene, one junction end is altered; a read error may explain this. The data originate from a study of shared clonotypes between healthy human individuals. Whole-study context: Donors, aged 18 to 49, were two women and a few men.

Ten immunoSEQ deep assay plates were used to sequence unsorted PBMC DNA. Generated by immunoSEQ multiplex PCR, the TCRdb table keeps only in-frame clones and is missing some. Here the sample spans about 460,000 clones, about 74% being singletons. From germline, CDR1 is MNHEY and CDR2 SMNVEV (reference sequence). The CDR3 covers 19 residues. None of the donors, who were healthy HIV-negative adults, had recently had acute infections or vaccinations. This TCR came from a woman aged 40 to 50 in good health. Some clones in this sample may be carry-over from other donors' samples. The sequencing sample was made of PBMCs. The V call is TRBV27, the J call TRBJ2-5; TRBD2 matches at 9 bases. CDR3 nucleotide sequence: TGTGCCAGCAAGGGGTTCGCGGGAGGGCCGTACATGGAGCAAGAGACCCAATACTTC. The encoded protein is CASKGFAGGPYMEQETQYF.